This TCR beta chain was sequenced for a study of tumor and adjacent non-tumor tissue in lung cancer. Study information: Patients were aged roughly 30 to 76, 9 to 10 men and 4 to 6 women, stage I to III.

A modified ARM-PCR protocol with three rounds of nested PCR amplified TCRbeta. MiXCR was run by TCRdb on the multiplex PCR reads, yielding one entry per CDR3 protein. The sample consists of around 210,000 distinct CDR3 sequences, about two thirds of them appearing once. Concerning this clonotype: Its antigen is unknown.

No cell sorting was done before RNA was extracted from the tissue. Newly diagnosed lung cancer patients had thoracic surgery in China, August–November 2014, without prior chemotherapy. Study outcomes and limitations: Top 100 clones took a larger repertoire share in normal lung.

Source material: lung tumor tissue. This TCR was sampled from a man aged 60-69 years with non-small cell lung cancer.

The CDR3 region is CASSTPAGGPGTGELFF. The DNA of the CDR3 is TGCGCCAGCAGTACCCCAGCGGGAGGGCCTGGGACCGGGGAGCTGTTTTTT. The genes are TRBV10-2 and TRBJ2-2; 10 nucleotides agree with TRBD2. J gave up 5 bases and V 5 bases, and 11 bases lay outside the gene matches. Germline V CDR1 and CDR2: WSHSY, SAAADI. The CDR3 extends over 17 amino acids.